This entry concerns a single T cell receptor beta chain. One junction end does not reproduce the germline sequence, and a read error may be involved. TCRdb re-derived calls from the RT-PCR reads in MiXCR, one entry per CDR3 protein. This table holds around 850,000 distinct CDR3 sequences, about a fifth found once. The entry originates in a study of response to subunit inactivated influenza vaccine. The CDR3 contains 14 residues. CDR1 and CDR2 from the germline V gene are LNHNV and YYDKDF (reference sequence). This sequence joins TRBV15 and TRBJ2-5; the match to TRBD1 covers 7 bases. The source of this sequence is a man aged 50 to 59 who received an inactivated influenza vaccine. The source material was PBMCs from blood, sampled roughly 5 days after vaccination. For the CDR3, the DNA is TGTGCCTCCAGCAGAGCGACAGGGTCCAAGACCCAGTACTTC. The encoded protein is CASSRATGSKTQYF.